These 2 T cell receptor beta chains were sequenced from one sample in a study of T cell changes during pregnancy in multiple sclerosis. Here immunoSEQ multiplex PCR was the method, and the copy in TCRdb shows in-frame clones only, minus some. This table holds roughly 72,000 clones, around 92% found once. The sequencing here drew on peripheral blood, taken in the first trimester of pregnancy. The receptor set was obtained from a female donor in good health, enrolled as a control in a pregnancy study.

The rearrangement joins TRBV4-1 to TRBJ2-5; TRBD2 matches at 13 bases. The CDR3 covers 18 residues. Unmatched junction bases numbered 13, after V lost 4 bases and J lost 5 bases. Germline-derived CDR1 and CDR2 are MGHRA and YSYEKL. CDR3 protein: CASSPALATSGGPETQYF. The CDR3 coding sequence is TGCGCCAGCAGCCCAGCGCTAGCGACTAGCGGGGGGCCGGAGACCCAGTACTTC.

The rearrangement links TRBV28 to TRBJ1-5; 7 bases are shared with TRBD1. This CDR3 is 15 amino acids long. The junction had 8 bases not matched to a gene; V was cut back by 6 bases and J by 3 bases. Germline loops: CDR1 MDHEN, CDR2 SYDVKM. The CDR3 here is CASSPRQGFNQPQHF. As DNA, the CDR3 is TGTGCCAGCAGCCCCCGACAGGGTTTCAATCAGCCCCAGCATTTT.